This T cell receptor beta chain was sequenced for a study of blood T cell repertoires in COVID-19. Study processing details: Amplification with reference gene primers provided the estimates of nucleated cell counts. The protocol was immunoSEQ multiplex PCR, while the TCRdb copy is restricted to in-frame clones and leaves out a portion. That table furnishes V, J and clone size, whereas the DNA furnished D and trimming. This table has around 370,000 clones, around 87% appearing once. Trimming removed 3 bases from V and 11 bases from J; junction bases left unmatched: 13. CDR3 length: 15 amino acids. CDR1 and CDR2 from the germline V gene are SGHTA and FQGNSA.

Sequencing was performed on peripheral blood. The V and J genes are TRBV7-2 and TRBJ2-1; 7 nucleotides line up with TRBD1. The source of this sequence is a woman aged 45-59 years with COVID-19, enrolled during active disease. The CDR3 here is CASSFYPGQLEKQFF. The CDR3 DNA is TGTGCCAGCAGCTTTTACCCGGGACAGCTGGAGAAGCAGTTCTTC.